Presented here are 2 T cell receptor beta chains from one specimen sequenced in a study of blood T cell repertoires in COVID-19. This table comes from immunoSEQ multiplex PCR, and its TCRdb copy is limited to in-frame clones, with some not included. This sample has more than 95,000 clones, with 81% found just once. The specimen was peripheral blood. These receptors were collected from an elderly man with acute or convalescent COVID-19.

This clone was recorded once. The rearrangement links TRBV6-4 to TRBJ2-1; TRBD2 might be the D (6 bases). Germline V gives CDR1 MRHNA, CDR2 SNTAGT. The CDR3 length is 15 residues. Trimming left V 1 base short and J 1 base short, with 8 bases between. CDR3 region: CASSDFGGSYNEQFF. Here the CDR3 DNA reads TGTGCCAGCAGTGACTTCGGGGGATCCTACAATGAGCAGTTCTTC.

J is TRBJ1-1 and V is TRBV5-1, with 7 bases that match TRBD1. CDR3 length: 13 residues. Germline V CDR1 and CDR2: SGHRS, YFSETQ. J was trimmed by 1 base and V by 9 bases; bases with no gene match: 6. DNA of the CDR3: TGCGCCACCAGGGACAGACCGAACACTGAAGCTTTCTTT. It translates to CATRDRPNTEAFF.